This paragraph covers one TCR beta chain sequence. This sample also contains other DNA sequences that code for the same CDR3. The source of the sample is a study of T cells in localized non-small cell lung cancer. Some clones are missing from TCRdb's copy, which holds only in-frame ones; the method was immunoSEQ multiplex PCR. The sample contains approximately 64,000 clones, 90% of which appear only once. The CDR3 is 14 amino acids. With V trimmed by 2 bases and J by 2 bases, 1 base remained unmatched. Germline CDR1 MNHEY, CDR2 SMNVEV (reference sequence). This receptor was obtained from a woman aged 40-69 years with stage I lung adenocarcinoma. This sample comprised peripheral blood, obtained before any cancer treatment. The rearrangement uses TRBV27 and TRBJ1-2, with 8 bases lining up with TRBD1. The CDR3 DNA sequence: TGTGCCAGCAGTTTAAGGACAGGGAACTATGGCTACACCTTC. Residues: CASSLRTGNYGYTF.